This T cell receptor beta chain stems from a study of blood T cell repertoires in COVID-19. Overall study context: T cells, B-cell-depleted T cells, or PBMCs supplied cDNA or gDNA.

Ages ranged from roughly 18 to 95 years, with residence in about 23 US areas. Grouping used clinical history reported by participants in a survey and questionnaire. Recovery meant two consecutive negative NP/OP PCR tests, professional clearance, or resolved symptoms. Sequencing was performed with immunoSEQ multiplex PCR; in TCRdb, only in-frame clones are kept and a portion is missing. The sample records fewer than 300,000 clones, about nine tenths being singletons. V lost 1 base and J lost 3; bases outside the gene matches: 4. The CDR3 is made up of 15 amino acids. Germline CDR1 LGHNA, CDR2 YNFKEQ. This TCR came from a woman in her 30s who had recovered from COVID-19. The sequenced material came from PBMCs or T cells enriched from blood (not recorded which). The chain has TRBV4-2 and TRBJ2-7; TRBD2 agrees at 9 bases. The CDR3 is CASSQGASGIYEQYF. CDR3 nucleotide sequence: TGTGCCAGCAGCCAAGGCGCTAGCGGGATCTACGAGCAGTACTTC.